The T cell receptor beta chain described here comes from a study of vaccination effects on CD4 cells after COVID-19. Using immunoSEQ multiplex PCR, the repertoire was profiled, and TCRdb retains in-frame clones only, with some absent. The table records about 25,000 clones, roughly 75% of them present only once. On this clone itself: Its target is not known.

CDR3 length: 13 amino acids. The V end lost 5 bases, the J end lost 5 bases, and 12 bases lay between the germline ends. CDR1 is LNHNV, CDR2 YYDKDF, per germline (reference sequence). CD4+ T cell isolation took place after 10 days of culture. The source was CD4+ T cells from PBMCs cultured without peptide, collected before COVID-19 vaccination. V usage is TRBV15 and J usage is TRBJ2-5; no clear D. The TCR comes from a human donor who received a COVID-19 vaccine. The CDR3 nucleotides read TGTGCCACCAGCCGCGACCGTCCGGAGACCCAGTACTTC. Translation gives CATSRDRPETQYF.